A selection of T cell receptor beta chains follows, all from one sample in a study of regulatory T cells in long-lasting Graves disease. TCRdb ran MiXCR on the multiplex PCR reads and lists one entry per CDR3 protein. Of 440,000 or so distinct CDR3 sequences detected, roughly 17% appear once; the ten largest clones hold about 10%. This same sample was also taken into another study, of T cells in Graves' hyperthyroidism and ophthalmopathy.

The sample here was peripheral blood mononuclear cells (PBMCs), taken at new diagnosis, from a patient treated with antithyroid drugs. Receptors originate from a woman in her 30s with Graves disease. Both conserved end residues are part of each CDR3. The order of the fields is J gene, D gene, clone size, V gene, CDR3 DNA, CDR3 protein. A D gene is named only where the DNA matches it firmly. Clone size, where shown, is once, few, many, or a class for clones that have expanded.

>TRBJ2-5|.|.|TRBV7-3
TGTGCCAGCAGCTTAAAAGGGAGTGTGGGGGAGACCCAGTACTTC
CASSLKGSVGETQYF
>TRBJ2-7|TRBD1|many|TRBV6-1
TGTGCCAGCAGAGGGACAGGGGGCTCCTACGAGCAGTACTTC
CASRGTGGSYEQYF
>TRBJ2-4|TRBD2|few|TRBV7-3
TGTGCCAGCAGCTTAGGGACTAGTAGTAACATTCAGTACTTC
CASSLGTSSNIQYF
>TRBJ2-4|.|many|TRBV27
TGTGCCAGCGGTCGTCGTGAGGGAAGTAACATTCAGTACTTC
CASGRREGSNIQYF
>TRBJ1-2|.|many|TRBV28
TGTGCCAGCAGTTTAACAGGGATAGATGGCTACACCTTC
CASSLTGIDGYTF
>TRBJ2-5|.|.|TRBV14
TGTGCCAGCAGCCAAGATCTGGGGACGTGGCTAGGGGAGACCCAGTACTTC
CASSQDLGTWLGETQYF
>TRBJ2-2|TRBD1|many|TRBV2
TGTGCCAGCGACATGGTGGGGACAGGGAACACCGGGGAGCTGTTTTTT
CASDMVGTGNTGELFF
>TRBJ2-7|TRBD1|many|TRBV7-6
TGTGCCAGCAGCTTAGACCCGGGACAGGGGGCCTACGAGCAGTACTTC
CASSLDPGQGAYEQYF
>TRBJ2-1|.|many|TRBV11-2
TGTGCCAGCAGCTTAGTGGTGGGAGGCAATGAGCAGTTCTTC
CASSLVVGGNEQFF
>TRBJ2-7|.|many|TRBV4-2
TGTGCCAGCAGCCAAAGACCCGCCTACGAGCAGTACTTC
CASSQRPAYEQYF
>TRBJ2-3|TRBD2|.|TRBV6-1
TGTGCCAGCTCCACAGCGGGGATCACAGATACGCAGTATTTT
CASSTAGITDTQYF
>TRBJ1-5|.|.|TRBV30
TGTGCCTGGAGTTTAGGGGCCCTCTATAGCAATCAGCCCCAGCATTTT
CAWSLGALYSNQPQHF
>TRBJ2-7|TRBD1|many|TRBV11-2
TGTGCCAGCAGCTTTTCACCAGGGGGAGACGAGCAGTACTTC
CASSFSPGGDEQYF
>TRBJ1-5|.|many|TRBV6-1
TGTGCCAGCACCGGGGTCCTGAATCAGCCCCAGCATTTT
CASTGVLNQPQHF
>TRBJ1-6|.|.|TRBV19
TGTGCCAGTAGTACGGACACCAATTCACCCCTCCACTTT
CASSTDTNSPLHF
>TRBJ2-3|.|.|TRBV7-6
TGTGCCAGCAGCTTAGGGGGTGATACGCTGTATTTT
CASSLGGDTLYF
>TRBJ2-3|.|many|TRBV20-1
TGCAGTGCTAGAGGTGGGCGCTACGGCACAGATACGCAGTATTTT
CSARGGRYGTDTQYF
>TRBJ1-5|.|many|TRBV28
TGTGCCAGCAGTTTGGGCAGGGAGGTGGATCAGCCCCAGCATTTT
CASSLGREVDQPQHF
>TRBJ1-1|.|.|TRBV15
TGTGCCACCAGCAGGATTAGGAACACTGAAGCTTTCTTT
CATSRIRNTEAFF
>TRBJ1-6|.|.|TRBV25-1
TGTGCCAGCAGTGAAGAGGGGAGCTCCTATAATTCACCCCTCCACTTT
CASSEEGSSYNSPLHF
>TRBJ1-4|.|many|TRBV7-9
TGTGCCAGCAGCCTAGGGCGGGAGGGAGAAAAACTGTTTTTT
CASSLGREGEKLFF
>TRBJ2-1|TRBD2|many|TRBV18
TGTGCCAGCTCACCTATAAATGCCGGGACTAGCGACAGTGAGCAGTTCTTC
CASSPINAGTSDSEQFF
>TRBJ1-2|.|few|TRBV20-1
TGCAGTGCTAGATTGGGGCGAGAGGGGAACTATGGCTACACCTTC
CSARLGREGNYGYTF
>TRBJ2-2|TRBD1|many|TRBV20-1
TGCAGTGCTAGCAGGGGGCCCGGGGAGCTGTTTTTT
CSASRGPGELFF
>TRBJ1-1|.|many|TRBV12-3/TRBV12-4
TGTGCCAGCAGCACATTCGCAGGGCTGAACACTGAAGCTTTCTTT
CASSTFAGLNTEAFF
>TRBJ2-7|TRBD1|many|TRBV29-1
TGCAGCGTTGCACAGGGGGTCTACGAGCAGTACTTC
CSVAQGVYEQYF
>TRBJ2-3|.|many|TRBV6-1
TGTGCCAGCAGTGAGGACTTTTCTTCTAGCACAGATACGCAGTATTTT
CASSEDFSSSTDTQYF
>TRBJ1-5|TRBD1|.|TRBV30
TGTGCCTGGAGTGTAGGGGACAGTAATCAGCCCCAGCATTTT
CAWSVGDSNQPQHF
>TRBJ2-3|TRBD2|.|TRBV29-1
TGCAGCGTCCCGGGGGCTAGCGGGAGGGGAGGCACAGATACGCAGTATTTT
CSVPGASGRGGTDTQYF
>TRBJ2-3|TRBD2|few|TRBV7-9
TGTGCCAGCAGCAATATAAGGTTAGCGGGACCAGGAGGTACGCAGTATTTT
CASSNIRLAGPGGTQYF
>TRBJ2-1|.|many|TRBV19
TGTGCCAGTAGTATAGCGGGTTCTAGCTCCTACAATGAGCAGTTCTTC
CASSIAGSSSYNEQFF
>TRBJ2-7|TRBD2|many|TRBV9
TGTGCCAGCAGCCCCCGAGGGAGGGATTCCTACGAGCAGTACTTC
CASSPRGRDSYEQYF
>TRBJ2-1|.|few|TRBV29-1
TGCAGCGTTGAAGGACTCCTGAGCTCCTACAATGAGCAGTTCTTC
CSVEGLLSSYNEQFF
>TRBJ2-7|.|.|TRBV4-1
TGCGCCAGCAGCCAAGCCCCTCTTGGCGGAGGGGGCGAGCAGTACTTC
CASSQAPLGGGGEQYF
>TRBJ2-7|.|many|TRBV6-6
TGTGCCAGCAGTTACTCGAGTAGGTTACCCTACGAGCAGTACTTC
CASSYSSRLPYEQYF
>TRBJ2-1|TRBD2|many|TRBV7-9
TGTGCCAGCAGCTTGGGACTAGCGGGGACCTTTAGCTCCTACAATGAGCAGTTCTTC
CASSLGLAGTFSSYNEQFF
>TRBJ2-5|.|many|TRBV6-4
TGTGCCAGCAGTACCCGTCGTGGGCAAGAGACCCAGTACTTC
CASSTRRGQETQYF
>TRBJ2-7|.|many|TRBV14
TGTGCCAGCAGCAAGAGACCGGGCTCCTACGAGCAGTACTTC
CASSKRPGSYEQYF
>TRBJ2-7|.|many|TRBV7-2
TGTGCCAGCAGCTTAGGGCTTCGATCCTACGAGCAGTACTTC
CASSLGLRSYEQYF
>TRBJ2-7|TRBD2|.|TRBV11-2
TGTGCCAGCAGCTTCCTAGCGGGAGCAAACTACGAGCAGTACTTC
CASSFLAGANYEQYF
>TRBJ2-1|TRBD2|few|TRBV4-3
TGCGCCAGCAGCCATCTACCGGGACTAGCGGGAGCAACCTCCTACAATGAGCAGTTCTTC
CASSHLPGLAGATSYNEQFF
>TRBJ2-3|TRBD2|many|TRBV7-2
TGTGCCAGCAGCCTCAGGAGTCTAGCGGGAGGGCCGTCAGATACGCAGTATTTT
CASSLRSLAGGPSDTQYF
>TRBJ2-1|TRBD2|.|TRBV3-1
TGTGCCAGCAGCCAAGTTACCGAATACGCGGGAGGCTCCTACAATGAGCAGTTCTTC
CASSQVTEYAGGSYNEQFF
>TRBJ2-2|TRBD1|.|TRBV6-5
TGTGCCAGCAGTTTCAGATCAGGGACAGGGCGAACCGGGGAGCTGTTTTTT
CASSFRSGTGRTGELFF
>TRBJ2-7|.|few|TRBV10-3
TGTGCCATCAGTGAGTCGAACTCCTACGAGCAGTACTTC
CAISESNSYEQYF
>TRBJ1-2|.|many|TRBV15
TGTGCCACCAGCAGAGTGCCCGCAGGGTCCTATGGCTACACCTTC
CATSRVPAGSYGYTF
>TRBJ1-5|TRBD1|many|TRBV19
TGTGCCAGTAGTGAGGGACAGGGGAACAATCAGCCCCAGCATTTT
CASSEGQGNNQPQHF
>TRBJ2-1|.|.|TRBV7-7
TGTGCTAGCAGCTTAGCGGCGGGCCTGCCGGAGGGCCCTAAGAGCTCCTACAATGAGCAGTTCTTC
CASSLAAGLPEGPKSSYNEQFF
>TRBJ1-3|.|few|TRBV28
TGTGCCAGCAGCACCGCCGGGACATCTGGAAACACCATATATTTT
CASSTAGTSGNTIYF
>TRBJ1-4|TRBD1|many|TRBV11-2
TGTGCCAGCAGCTTAAGGGGGCGCGTAGAAAAACTGTTTTTT
CASSLRGRVEKLFF
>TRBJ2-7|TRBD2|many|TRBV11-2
TGTGCCAGCAGCTCAGGGGCTAGCGGGAGCTACGAGCAGTACTTC
CASSSGASGSYEQYF
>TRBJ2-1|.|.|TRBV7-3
TGTGCCAGCAGCGTGTATTCAAGCTCCTACAATGAGCAGTTCTTC
CASSVYSSSYNEQFF
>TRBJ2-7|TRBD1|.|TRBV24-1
TGTGCCACCAGCGATTCCGGACAGGCCTACGAGCAGTACTTC
CATSDSGQAYEQYF
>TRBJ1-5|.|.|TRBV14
TGTGCCAGCAGCCAATTAGAGTGGCGACAGCCCCAGCATTTT
CASSQLEWRQPQHF